The 9 T cell receptor beta chains below come from one sample, sequenced in a study of blood T cells in healthy people across ages. For the second PCR, which ran for roughly 7 to 11 cycles, a sample-barcoded 5' primer and a J-beta primer mix were used. In TCRdb, the 5' RACE reads were re-called with MiXCR into one record per CDR3 protein. The sample holds roughly 1,500,000 distinct CDR3 sequences, 30% to 40% seen once. The sequenced sample was blood. These receptors came from a woman younger than 45 in good health.

Comment on this clonotype: Sequence at one end of the junction differs from germline and may be a read error. This chain connects TRBV4-1 to TRBJ2-3; D is possibly TRBD1 or TRBD2 (7 bases each). The CDR3 runs to 16 residues. Germline CDR1 reads MGHRA; CDR2 reads YSYEKL. The CDR3 sequence: CVSSLRQGGLGDTQYF. The CDR3 DNA is TGCGTCAGCAGCCTCCGACAGGGAGGGTTAGGAGATACGCAGTATTTT.

V usage is TRBV6-1 and J usage is TRBJ2-5, with a weak D call TRBD1 (5 bases). The CDR3 runs to 15 residues. V lost 6 bases, J lost 5 bases, and 19 bases lay in between. The V gene's germline CDR1 is MNHNS and CDR2 SASEGT. CDR3 loop: CASRTRTGRAETQYF. The CDR3 DNA sequence: TGTGCCAGCAGGACAAGAACAGGTCGAGCGGAGACCCAGTACTTC.

The chain uses TRBV3-1 and TRBJ1-5, with TRBD1 as a possible D gene (5 bases). Trimming shortened V by 4 bases and J by 7 bases, and 14 bases separated the two germline ends. The CDR3 totals 14 residues. CDR1 and CDR2 from the germline V gene are LGHDT and YNNKEL (reference sequence). The CDR3 nucleotides read TGTGCCAGCAGCCCCAGAGGACGGGGCCAGCCCCAGCATTTT. It codes for CASSPRGRGQPQHF.

This rearrangement joins TRBV14 to TRBJ1-2; possibly TRBD1 for D (5 bases). V gave up 2 bases and J gave up 1 base, with 17 bases separating them. CDR3 size: 17 residues. The germline V gene has CDR1 SGHDN and CDR2 FVKESK. The CDR3 region is CASSQRGVTELNYGYTF. The CDR3 DNA sequence: TGTGCCAGCAGCCAACGGGGTGTGACAGAACTTAACTATGGCTACACCTTC.

This clonotype was detected many times. This sequence joins TRBV29-1 and TRBJ2-1, with a possible D match to TRBD2 (5 bases). The germline V gene encodes CDR1 SQVTM and CDR2 ANQGSEA. The CDR3 runs 14 residues. V lost 6 bases and J 5 bases, leaving 17 bases between the germline ends. The CDR3 bases are TGCAGCGTCGGCTACATCCGGGAAGACAATGAGCAGTTCTTC. Its protein product is CSVGYIREDNEQFF.

This clonotype was detected only a few times. The rearrangement joins TRBV11-2 to TRBJ2-1; no clear D gene. V lost 3 bases and J 4 bases, leaving 13 bases between the germline ends. The CDR3 covers 15 residues. Germline lookup yields CDR1 SGHAT and CDR2 FQNNGV. The DNA for the CDR3 is TGTGCCAGCAGCTTGGGTTCCATGCGGTACAATGAGCAGTTCTTC. Encoded protein: CASSLGSMRYNEQFF.

This chain links TRBV11-3 with TRBJ2-1; D perhaps matches TRBD2 (5 bases). The DNA end is more similar to TRBJ2-7, so the J call may be wrong. Looked up from germline, CDR1 is SGHNT and CDR2 is YENEEA. The CDR3 has 13 amino acids. This chain's CDR3 is CASSPAGKDEQYF. The DNA for the CDR3 is TGTGCCAGCAGCCCAGCCGGGAAAGACGAGCAGTACTTC.

Of note for this clonotype: A much larger clone lies a single base off, so this may be a read error. J is TRBJ2-5 and V is TRBV20-1; TRBD2 matches at 8 bases. CDR1 and CDR2 (germline): DFQATT, SNEGSKA (reference sequence). The CDR3 totals 12 residues. CDR3 in amino acids: CRAARGEGTQYF. CDR3 sequence (DNA): TGCAGGGCCGCGCGGGGGGAAGGGACCCAGTACTTC.

The CDR3 sequence is CASSKSNYTLDYNEQFF. CDR3 in DNA: TGTGCCAGCAGCAAGTCCAACTACACCTTAGACTACAATGAGCAGTTCTTC. The chain combines TRBV21-1 with TRBJ2-1. TRBV21-1 is a known pseudogene. The CDR3 has 17 residues.